The 3 T cell receptor beta chains given below trace back to one sample, sequenced in a study of beta chain features in type 1 diabetes. Every isolated RNA sample was fully reverse transcribed, so sequencing captured expressed TCRB transcripts. Sequenced by immunoSEQ multiplex PCR; TCRdb stores in-frame clones only, minus some. The sample consists of 200,000 to 300,000 clones, roughly 14% of them appearing once. Notes on the study in general: TCRB CDR3 length was moderately but significantly reduced in all four CD4+ subsets of Type 1 diabetes patients.

Antigen specificity for these receptors is unknown. Specimen: naive CD4+ T cells from blood. Receptors originate from a man aged 25-45 years with type 1 diabetes.

This clone was seen a handful of times. This chain joins TRBV4-1 and TRBJ2-5; 12 bases line up with TRBD2. The junction had 10 bases not matched to a gene; V was cut back by 4 bases and J by 4 bases. CDR3 length: 17 residues. Germline V CDR1 and CDR2: MGHRA, YSYEKL. In nucleotides, the CDR3 is TGCGCCAGCAGCCGGACCAGCCTAGCGGGGGGGCCAGAGACCCAGTACTTC. It specifies CASSRTSLAGGPETQYF.

As regards this clone: Other DNA sequences in the same sample also yield this CDR3. The chain uses TRBV28 and TRBJ2-7, with 7 bases aligning to TRBD2. The CDR3 has 13 amino acids. CDR1 is MDHEN and CDR2 is SYDVKM in the germline V gene. V was clipped by 5 bases and J by 4 bases; unmatched bases: 5. The CDR3 DNA sequence: TGTGCCAGCAGTCTAGGCGGGAGTTACGAGCAGTACTTC. Its protein product is CASSLGGSYEQYF.

The gene calls are TRBV6-5 and TRBJ2-7, with D unresolved. Germline V gives CDR1 MNHEY, CDR2 SVGAGI. V was trimmed by 0 bases and J by 0 bases, leaving 9 bases between them. This CDR3 region has 15 residues. CDR3 coding DNA: TGTGCCAGCAGTTACTCGATCGCGAGCTCCTACGAGCAGTACTTC. It encodes CASSYSIASSYEQYF.